Below are 5 T cell receptor beta chains sequenced from a single sample in a study of blood T cell repertoires in COVID-19. Using immunoSEQ multiplex PCR, the repertoire was profiled, and TCRdb retains in-frame clones only, with some absent. The sample gives some 160,000 clones, 88% of which show up once; roughly 2% is in the top ten. The sample comprised peripheral blood. The receptor set was obtained from a man between 45 and 60 years old who had recovered from COVID-19.

CDR3 sequence (DNA): TGTGCCAGCAGTTCCCGACCACAGGGGGCGGCTTTCTTT. It is translated as CASSSRPQGAAFF. This chain joins TRBV6-6 and TRBJ1-1; TRBD1 matches 9 bases. Trimming cost V 4 bases and J 11 bases; bases outside gene matches: 8. CDR3 length: 13 amino acids. Germline loops: CDR1 MNHNY, CDR2 SVGAGI (reference sequence).

The chain uses TRBV7-8 and TRBJ1-3; D is ambiguous. Trimming took off 4 bases at V and 0 bases at J, with 13 bases between the two ends. This CDR3 is 16 amino acids long. Germline assignment: CDR1 SGHVS and CDR2 FQNEAQ. DNA of the CDR3: TGTGCCAGCAGCTCCGCTACAGCCACCTCTGGAAACACCATATATTTT. Its protein product is CASSSATATSGNTIYF.

V usage is TRBV9 and J usage is TRBJ2-5; a possible D gene is TRBD2 (6 bases). V was pared by 0 bases and J by 6 bases, with 9 bases between. Germline V gene data show CDR1 as SGDLS and CDR2 as YYNGEE. The CDR3 covers 13 residues. The CDR3 region has the DNA TGTGCCAGCAGCGTAGGGGACTTACAGACCCAGTACTTC. This codes for CASSVGDLQTQYF.

This chain joins TRBV2 and TRBJ1-5, with D unresolved. Germline assignment: CDR1 SNHLY and CDR2 FYNNEI. The CDR3 extends over 14 amino acids. Trimming cost V 3 bases and J 4 bases, with 10 bases left between them. CDR3 residues: CASSDRNRNQPQHF. DNA for the CDR3: TGTGCCAGCAGTGACAGGAACCGGAATCAGCCCCAGCATTTT. Based on the CDR3 plus reference TRBV2 and TRBJ1-5, the full variable domain is EPEVTQTPSHQVTQMGQEVILRCVPISNHLYFYWYRQILGQKVEFLVSFYNNEISEKSEIFDDQFSVERPDGSNFTLKIRSTKLEDSAMYFCASSDRNRNQPQHFGDGTRLSIL.

The genes are TRBV4-3 and TRBJ2-1; TRBD2 matches at 10 bases. The germline CDR1 and CDR2 sequences are LGHNA and YSLEER. The CDR3 contains 17 residues. After removal of 0 bases from V and 4 bases from J, the junction contained 6 bases not matched to a gene. In nucleotides, the CDR3 is TGCGCCAGCAGCCAAGAAAAAACTAGCGGGGCTTACAATGAGCAGTTCTTC. This encodes CASSQEKTSGAYNEQFF.